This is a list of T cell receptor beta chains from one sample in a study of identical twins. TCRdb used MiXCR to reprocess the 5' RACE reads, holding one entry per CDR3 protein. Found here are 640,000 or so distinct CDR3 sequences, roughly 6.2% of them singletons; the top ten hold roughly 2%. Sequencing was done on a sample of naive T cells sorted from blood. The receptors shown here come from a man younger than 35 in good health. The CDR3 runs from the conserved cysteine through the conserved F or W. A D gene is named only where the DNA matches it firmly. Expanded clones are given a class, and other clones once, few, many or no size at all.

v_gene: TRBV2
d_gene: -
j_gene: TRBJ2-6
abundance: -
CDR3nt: TGTGCCAGGGGCCCATCGTTGGGGGCCAACGTCCTGACTTTC
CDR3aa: CARGPSLGANVLTF

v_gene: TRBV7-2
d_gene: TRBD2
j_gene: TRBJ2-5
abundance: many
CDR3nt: TGTGCCAGCAGCTCAGGACTAGCGGGAAGGGAGACCCAGTACTTC
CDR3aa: CASSSGLAGRETQYF

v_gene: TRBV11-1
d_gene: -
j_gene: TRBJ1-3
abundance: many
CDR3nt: TGTGCCAGCAGCTTAGATTGGGGGTCGGGACACCTCTCTGGAAACACCATATATTTT
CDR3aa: CASSLDWGSGHLSGNTIYF

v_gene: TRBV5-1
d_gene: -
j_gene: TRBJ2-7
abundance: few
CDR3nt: TGCGCCAGCAGCTGGGACCGCGAGCAGTACTTC
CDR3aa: CASSWDREQYF

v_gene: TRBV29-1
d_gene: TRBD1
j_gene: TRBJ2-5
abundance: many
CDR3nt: TGCAGCACACTATTACAGGGGCCAGGGACCCAGTACTTC
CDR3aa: CSTLLQGPGTQYF

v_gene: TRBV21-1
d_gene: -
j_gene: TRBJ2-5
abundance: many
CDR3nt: TGTGCCAGCAACCCATTTAATGGGACGGACCAAGAGACCCAGTACTTC
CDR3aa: CASNPFNGTDQETQYF

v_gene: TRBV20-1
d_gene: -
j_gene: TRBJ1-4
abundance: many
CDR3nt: TGCAGTGCTAGAGAGGGGGGAGCAACTAATGAAAAACTGTTTTTT
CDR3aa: CSAREGGATNEKLFF

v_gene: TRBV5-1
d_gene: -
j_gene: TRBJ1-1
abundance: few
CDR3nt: TGCGCCAGCAGCGCGGATCTGAACACTGAAGCTTTCTTT
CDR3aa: CASSADLNTEAFF

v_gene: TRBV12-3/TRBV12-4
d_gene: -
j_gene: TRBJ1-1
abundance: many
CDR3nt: TGTGCCAGGTCCCCCCCTGTCACAGGCGACACTGAAGCTTTCTTT
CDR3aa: CARSPPVTGDTEAFF

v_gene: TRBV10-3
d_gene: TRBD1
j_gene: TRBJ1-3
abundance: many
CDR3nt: TGTGCCATCAGTGAGCCGACAGGGGCTGGAAACACCATATATTTT
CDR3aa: CAISEPTGAGNTIYF

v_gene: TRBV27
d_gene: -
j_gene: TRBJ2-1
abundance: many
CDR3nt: TGTGCCAGCAGTATCTATGGGGAGTCCTACAATGAGCAGTTCTTC
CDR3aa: CASSIYGESYNEQFF

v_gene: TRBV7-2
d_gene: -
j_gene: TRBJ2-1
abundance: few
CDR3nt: TGTGCCAGCAGCTCTAGCCCTTTAGTGCGGGGTGAGCAGTTCTTC
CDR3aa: CASSSSPLVRGEQFF

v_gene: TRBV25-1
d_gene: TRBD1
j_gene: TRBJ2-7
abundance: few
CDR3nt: TGTGCCAGCACCCCAAGTCCGGGACAGTCCTACGAGCAGTACTTC
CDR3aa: CASTPSPGQSYEQYF

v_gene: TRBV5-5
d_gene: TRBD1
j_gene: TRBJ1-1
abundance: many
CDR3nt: TGTGCCAGCAGCTCATCCAGACAGGGGCGGACTGAAGCTTTCTTT
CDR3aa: CASSSSRQGRTEAFF

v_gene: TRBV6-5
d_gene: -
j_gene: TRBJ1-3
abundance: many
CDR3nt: TGTGCCAGCAGTTACTCGATTCGCGGAAACACCATATATTTT
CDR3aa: CASSYSIRGNTIYF

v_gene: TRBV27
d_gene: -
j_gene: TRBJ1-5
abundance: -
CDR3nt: TGTGCCAGCAGCCCTTATTTGGACGCCAATAGCAATCAGCCCCAGCATTTT
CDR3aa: CASSPYLDANSNQPQHF